This TCR beta chain was captured in a study of vaccination effects on CD4 cells after COVID-19. Worth noting for this clone: Antigen specificity is unknown.

This CDR3 region has 15 residues. Germline CDR1 is GTSNPN and CDR2 is SVGIG (reference sequence). V dropped 3 bases and J dropped 3; count of bases not matched to a gene: 6. After expansion with viral peptide pools in the ViraFEST assay, antigen-specific CD4+ T cells were sequenced. The culture ran for around ten days before CD4+ T cells were isolated. Sequenced by immunoSEQ multiplex PCR; TCRdb stores in-frame clones only, minus some. The sample contains over 55,000 clones, roughly 76% of which appear only once. Sequences were derived from CD4+ T cells from PBMCs cultured with HCoV-229E spike peptides, sampled before COVID-19 vaccination. This receptor was obtained from a human donor who received a COVID-19 vaccine. V gene TRBV30 combines with J gene TRBJ1-4; 8 bases are a match to TRBD1. The CDR3 sequence: CAWREQGVANEKLFF. CDR3 bases: TGTGCCTGGAGGGAACAGGGGGTGGCTAATGAAAAACTGTTTTTT.